This TCR beta chain was identified during a study of CD8+ T cells in alopecia areata. Study-wide background: Those patients who were treated received oral tofacitinib, which was given at 5 to 10 mg twice daily for moderate-to-severe alopecia areata. Percentage of affected scalp area was the basis on which treated patients' severity was scored. General study points: Scalp clonality and expanded CD8+ clones among the top 100 fell significantly with tofacitinib. There were also resident alphabeta T cells of normal skin sequenced in scalp samples.

A note on this clone: What it recognizes is unknown.

The treatment: oral pan-JAK inhibitor, 5-10 mg twice daily. In germline, CDR1 is GTSNPN, CDR2 SVGIG (reference sequence). The V and J ends lost 3 bases and 9 bases, in that order; junction bases with no gene match: 19. The CDR3 consists of 16 residues. Sequencing used cDNA as its template, made by extracting RNA and reverse transcribing it. Some clones are missing from TCRdb's copy, which holds only in-frame ones; the method was immunoSEQ multiplex PCR. Here the sample spans roughly 280,000 clones, around 64% being singletons. This TCR was sampled from a human donor with alopecia areata. The V call is TRBV30, the J call TRBJ1-2, with TRBD1 matching 7 bases. The material was CD4+ T cells sorted from blood, obtained at roughly week 53, from a patient treated with tofacitinib. The CDR3 loop reads CAWSIRDSLGRGSYTF. The CDR3 DNA is TGTGCCTGGAGCATCCGGGACAGCTTAGGGAGGGGGAGCTACACCTTC.